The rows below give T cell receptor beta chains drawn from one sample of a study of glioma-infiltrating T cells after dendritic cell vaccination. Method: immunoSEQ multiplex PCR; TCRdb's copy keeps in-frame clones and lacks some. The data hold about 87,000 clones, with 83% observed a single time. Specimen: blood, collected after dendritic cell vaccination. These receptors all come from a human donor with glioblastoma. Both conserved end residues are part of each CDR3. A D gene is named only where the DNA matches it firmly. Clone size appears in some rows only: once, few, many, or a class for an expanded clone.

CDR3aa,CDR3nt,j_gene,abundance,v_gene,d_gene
CSVHPGLNTDTQYF,TGCAGCGTCCATCCGGGACTCAACACAGATACGCAGTATTTT,TRBJ2-3,-,TRBV29-1,-
CASSQTTGNSGNTIYF,TGTGCCAGCAGCCAAACGACAGGAAACTCTGGAAACACCATATATTTT,TRBJ1-3,-,TRBV7-9,-
CASSSTGVGTEAFF,TGCGCCAGCAGCTCCACAGGGGTCGGCACTGAAGCTTTCTTT,TRBJ1-1,-,TRBV5-1,TRBD1
CASSEGQQETQYF,TGTGCCAGCAGTGAGGGACAGCAAGAGACCCAGTACTTC,TRBJ2-5,few,TRBV2,TRBD1
CASSLVPRDSGNQPQHF,TGTGCCAGCAGCTTAGTACCCCGGGACAGCGGGAATCAGCCCCAGCATTTT,TRBJ1-5,-,TRBV7-4,TRBD1
CASSLGQENTEAFF,TGTGCCAGCAGCCTTGGACAAGAGAACACTGAAGCTTTCTTT,TRBJ1-1,-,TRBV7-2,-
CASSRLAGGYEQYF,TGTGCCAGCAGCCGACTAGCGGGGGGCTACGAGCAGTACTTC,TRBJ2-7,-,TRBV5-6,TRBD2
CASSFPTGMNTEAFF,TGCGCCAGCAGCTTCCCGACGGGAATGAACACTGAAGCTTTCTTT,TRBJ1-1,-,TRBV5-1,-
CASNERTGGTEAFF,TGTGCCAGCAACGAAAGGACAGGGGGTACTGAAGCTTTCTTT,TRBJ1-1,once,TRBV6-1,TRBD1
CASSAGQGDNSPLHF,TGTGCCAGCAGCGCCGGACAGGGGGATAATTCACCCCTCCACTTT,TRBJ1-6,once,TRBV9,TRBD1
CASSGTSGANLYNEQFF,TGTGCCAGCTCCGGGACTAGCGGGGCAAACTTGTACAATGAGCAGTTCTTC,TRBJ2-1,once,TRBV18,TRBD2
CASVLGLGETQYF,TGTGCCAGCGTCCTGGGACTTGGAGAGACCCAGTACTTC,TRBJ2-5,few,TRBV6-1,-
CASSQDIGVREQYF,TGCGCCAGCAGCCAAGATATCGGGGTACGCGAGCAGTACTTC,TRBJ2-7,-,TRBV4-1,-
CASSSRTSGSVQTQYF,TGTGCCAGTAGTTCCCGGACTAGCGGGTCAGTGCAGACCCAGTACTTC,TRBJ2-5,-,TRBV19,TRBD2
CASSSPRGGSGSYGYTF,TGTGCCAGCAGCTCGCCCCGGGGAGGTTCAGGCTCCTATGGCTACACCTTC,TRBJ1-2,once,TRBV11-2,-
CASSPGQGARTEAFF,TGTGCCAGCAGCCCAGGACAGGGGGCGAGGACTGAAGCTTTCTTT,TRBJ1-1,-,TRBV4-2,TRBD1
CASSTGFGGYTF,TGTGCCAGCAGTACAGGGTTTGGTGGCTACACCTTC,TRBJ1-2,-,TRBV27,-
CASSQSATIAGRTGELFF,TGCGCCAGCAGCCAATCAGCTACCATAGCGGGGCGGACCGGGGAGCTGTTTTTT,TRBJ2-2,-,TRBV4-3,TRBD2
CASSTDSLAPNYGYTF,TGTGCCAGCAGCACGGACAGCCTCGCCCCCAACTATGGCTACACCTTC,TRBJ1-2,-,TRBV7-2,-
CASSIYPPNEQYF,TGTGCCAGTAGTATCTACCCCCCCAACGAGCAGTACTTC,TRBJ2-7,-,TRBV19,-
CASSFRDRATGELFF,TGTGCCAGCAGCTTCCGGGACAGGGCCACCGGGGAGCTGTTTTTT,TRBJ2-2,few,TRBV5-6,TRBD1
CASSPTSGDSYNEQFF,TGTGCCAGCAGCCCGACTAGCGGGGATTCCTACAATGAGCAGTTCTTC,TRBJ2-1,few,TRBV7-2,TRBD2
CASSSSRGQGVEAFF,TGTGCCAGCAGCTCTTCACGGGGACAGGGAGTTGAAGCTTTCTTT,TRBJ1-1,-,TRBV5-4,TRBD1
CASSWGGVYGYTF,TGTGCCAGCAGTTGGGGGGGCGTCTATGGCTACACCTTC,TRBJ1-2,-,TRBV6-6,-
CASSGRGQSEAFF,TGTGCCAGCAGTGGCAGGGGGCAGTCTGAAGCTTTCTTT,TRBJ1-1,-,TRBV25-1,TRBD1
CASTLDGAAYNEQFF,TGTGCCAGCACCCTTGATGGGGCAGCTTACAATGAGCAGTTCTTC,TRBJ2-1,-,TRBV2,-
CASSLGTAPNYGYTF,TGTGCCAGTAGCTTGGGGACAGCACCTAACTATGGCTACACCTTC,TRBJ1-2,once,TRBV19,TRBD1
CASTLAGDSTEAFF,TGTGCCAGCACCCTTGCCGGGGACAGCACTGAAGCTTTCTTT,TRBJ1-1,-,TRBV7-6,TRBD1
CASSQEGSGGLPGELFF,TGCGCCAGCAGCCAAGAGGGGTCGGGGGGGCTCCCCGGGGAGCTGTTTTTT,TRBJ2-2,-,TRBV4-1,TRBD2
CASSVDVRMTEAFF,TGTGCCAGCAGCGTAGACGTGCGGATGACTGAAGCTTTCTTT,TRBJ1-1,-,TRBV9,-
CASSLRSGNQPQHF,TGTGCCAGCAGTCTCAGGTCGGGGAATCAGCCCCAGCATTTT,TRBJ1-5,-,TRBV6-5,-
CASSRWDRNEKLFF,TGTGCCAGCAGCCGATGGGACAGGAATGAAAAACTGTTTTTT,TRBJ1-4,-,TRBV11-2,TRBD1